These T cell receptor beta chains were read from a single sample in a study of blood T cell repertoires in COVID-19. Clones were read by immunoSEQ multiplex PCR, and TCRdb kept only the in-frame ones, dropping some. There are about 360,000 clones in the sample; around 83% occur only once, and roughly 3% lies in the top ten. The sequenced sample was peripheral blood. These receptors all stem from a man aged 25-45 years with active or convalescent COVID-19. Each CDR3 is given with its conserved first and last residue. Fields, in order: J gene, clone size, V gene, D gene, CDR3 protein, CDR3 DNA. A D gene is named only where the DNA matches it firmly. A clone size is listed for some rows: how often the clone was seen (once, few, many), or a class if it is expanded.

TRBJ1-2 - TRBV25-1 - CASRAAAGYGYTF TGTGCCAGCAGGGCCGCGGCTGGCTATGGCTACACCTTC
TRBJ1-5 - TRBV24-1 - CATRGGSRGAPQHF TGTGCCACCAGGGGAGGGAGTCGTGGGGCGCCCCAGCATTTT
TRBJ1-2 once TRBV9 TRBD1 CASRPRTGWDGGYTF TGTGCCAGCAGACCACGGACAGGGTGGGACGGAGGCTACACCTTC
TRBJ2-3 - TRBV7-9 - CASNPRQGSTDTQYF TGTGCCAGCAACCCTCGGCAGGGGAGCACAGATACGCAGTATTTT
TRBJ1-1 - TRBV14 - CASSQATPWRRTEAFF TGTGCCAGCAGCCAAGCTACCCCTTGGCGGCGAACTGAAGCTTTCTTT
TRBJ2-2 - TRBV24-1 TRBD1 CATSDPDGTANTGELFF TGTGCCACCAGTGATCCCGACGGGACAGCGAACACCGGGGAGCTGTTTTTT
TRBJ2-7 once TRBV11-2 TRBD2 CASSRGGIRTYEQYF TGTGCCAGCAGCCGGGGGGGGATCCGAACCTACGAGCAGTACTTC
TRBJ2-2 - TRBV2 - CASVGGRTGELFF TGTGCCAGCGTAGGGGGTAGGACCGGGGAGCTGTTTTTT
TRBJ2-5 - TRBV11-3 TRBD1 CASNLGQGRAETQYF TGTGCCAGCAACCTAGGACAGGGGAGGGCAGAGACCCAGTACTTC
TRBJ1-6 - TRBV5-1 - CASSLNEGVSPLHF TGCGCCAGCAGCTTGAATGAGGGGGTTTCACCCCTCCACTTT
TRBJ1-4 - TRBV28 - CASSLQDEKLFF TGTGCCAGCAGTCTTCAGGATGAAAAACTGTTTTTT
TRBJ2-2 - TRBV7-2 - CASTHSIGTGELFF TGTGCCAGTACCCACAGTATTGGGACCGGGGAGCTGTTTTTT
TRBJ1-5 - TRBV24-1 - CATSPKQGNQPQHF TGTGCCACCAGCCCCAAACAGGGCAACCAGCCCCAGCATTTT
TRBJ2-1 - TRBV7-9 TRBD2 CASSVRGGGLAGDEQFF TGTGCCAGCAGCGTCCGCGGGGGGGGACTAGCGGGAGATGAGCAGTTCTTC
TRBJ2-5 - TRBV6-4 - CASSDAARVPETQYF TGTGCCAGCAGTGACGCGGCACGCGTCCCAGAGACCCAGTACTTC
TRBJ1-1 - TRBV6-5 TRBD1 CASRVGQGSTEAFF TGTGCCAGCAGGGTGGGACAGGGGAGCACTGAAGCTTTCTTT
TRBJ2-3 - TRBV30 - CAWSVTGGPDTQYF TGTGCCTGGAGTGTAACTGGGGGCCCAGATACGCAGTATTTT
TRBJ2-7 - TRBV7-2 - CASSPSPSSYEQYF TGTGCCAGCAGCCCCTCGCCCAGCTCCTACGAGCAGTACTTC
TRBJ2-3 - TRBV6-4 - CASSEGPEDTQYF TGTGCCAGCAGTGAGGGCCCGGAAGATACGCAGTATTTT
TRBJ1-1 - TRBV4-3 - CASSQGEGWTEAFF TGCGCCAGCAGCCAAGGGGAGGGCTGGACTGAAGCTTTCTTT
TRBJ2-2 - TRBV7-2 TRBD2 CASSSGLLAGVGELFF TGTGCCAGCAGCTCCGGTTTACTAGCGGGAGTTGGGGAGCTGTTTTTT
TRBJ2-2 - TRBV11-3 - CASSAYTGELFF TGTGCCAGCAGCGCGTACACCGGGGAGCTGTTTTTT
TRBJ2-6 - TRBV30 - CAWSVTGANVLTF TGTGCCTGGAGTGTAACAGGGGCCAACGTCCTGACTTTC
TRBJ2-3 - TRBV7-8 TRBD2 CASSFPSGGTSIDTQYF TGTGCCAGCAGCTTCCCTAGCGGGGGTACTAGCATAGATACGCAGTATTTT
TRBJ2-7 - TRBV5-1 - CASRPLAKDEQYF TGCGCCAGCAGACCCCTAGCAAAGGACGAGCAGTACTTC
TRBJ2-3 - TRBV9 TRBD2 CASSLNPTSGGATDTQYF TGTGCCAGCAGCTTAAACCCGACTAGCGGAGGGGCCACAGATACGCAGTATTTT
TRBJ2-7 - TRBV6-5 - CASSYGPRSYEQYF TGTGCCAGCAGTTACGGGCCGCGCTCCTACGAGCAGTACTTC
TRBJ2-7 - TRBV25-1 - CASSEYKTVTEQYF TGTGCCAGCAGTGAATATAAGACTGTTACGGAGCAGTACTTC
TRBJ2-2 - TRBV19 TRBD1 CASSPGTGDTGELFF TGTGCCAGTAGTCCGGGGACAGGTGACACCGGGGAGCTGTTTTTT
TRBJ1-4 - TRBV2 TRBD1 CASGETGADNEKLFF TGTGCCAGCGGTGAAACAGGGGCCGATAATGAAAAACTGTTTTTT
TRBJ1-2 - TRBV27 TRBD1 CASSFLQGARGYTF TGTGCCAGCAGTTTCCTTCAGGGGGCACGGGGCTACACCTTC
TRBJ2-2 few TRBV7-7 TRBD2 CASSIAGGAQAGELFF TGTGCCAGCAGCATCGCGGGAGGCGCCCAGGCCGGGGAGCTGTTTTTT
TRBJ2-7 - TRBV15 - CATSRDGGTSRPYEQYF TGTGCCACCAGCAGAGATGGGGGCACGTCCCGGCCCTACGAGCAGTACTTC
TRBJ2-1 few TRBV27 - CASSLSRAAEQFF TGTGCCAGCAGTTTATCGAGGGCAGCTGAGCAGTTCTTC
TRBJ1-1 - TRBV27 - CASSPRLNTEAFF TGTGCCAGCAGTCCTCGGTTGAACACTGAAGCTTTCTTT
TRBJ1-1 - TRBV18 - CASSPPVNTEAFF TGTGCCAGCTCACCACCCGTTAACACTGAAGCTTTCTTT
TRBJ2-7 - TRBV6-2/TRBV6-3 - CASRLGAGEQYF TGTGCCAGCCGCCTTGGGGCTGGAGAGCAGTACTTC
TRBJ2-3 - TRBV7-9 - CASSLVSGKDDTQYF TGTGCCAGCAGCTTAGTGTCAGGGAAGGACGATACGCAGTATTTT
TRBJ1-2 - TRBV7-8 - CASSLALAANYGYTF TGTGCCAGCAGCTTAGCGCTGGCCGCTAACTATGGCTACACCTTC
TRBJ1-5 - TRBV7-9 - CASSFSGNRGNQPQHF TGTGCCAGCAGCTTTTCCGGGAATCGAGGCAATCAGCCCCAGCATTTT
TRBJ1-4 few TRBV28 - CASTVPPAREKLFF TGTGCCAGCACCGTACCCCCGGCGAGGGAAAAACTGTTTTTT